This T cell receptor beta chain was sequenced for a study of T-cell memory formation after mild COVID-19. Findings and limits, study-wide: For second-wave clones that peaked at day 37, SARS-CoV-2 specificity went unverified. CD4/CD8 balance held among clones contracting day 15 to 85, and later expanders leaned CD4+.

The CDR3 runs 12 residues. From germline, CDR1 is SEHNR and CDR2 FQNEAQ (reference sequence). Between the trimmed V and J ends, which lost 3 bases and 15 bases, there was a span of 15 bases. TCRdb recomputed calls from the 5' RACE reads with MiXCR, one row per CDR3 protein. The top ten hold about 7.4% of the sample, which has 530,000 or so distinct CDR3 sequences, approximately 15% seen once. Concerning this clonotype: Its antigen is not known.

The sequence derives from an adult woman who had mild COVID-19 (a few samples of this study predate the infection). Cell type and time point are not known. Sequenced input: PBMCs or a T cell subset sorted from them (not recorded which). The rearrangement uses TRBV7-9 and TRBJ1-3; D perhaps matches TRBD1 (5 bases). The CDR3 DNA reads TGTGCCAGCAGCTTCCTTGGGGGACCTCAATATTTT. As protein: CASSFLGGPQYF.